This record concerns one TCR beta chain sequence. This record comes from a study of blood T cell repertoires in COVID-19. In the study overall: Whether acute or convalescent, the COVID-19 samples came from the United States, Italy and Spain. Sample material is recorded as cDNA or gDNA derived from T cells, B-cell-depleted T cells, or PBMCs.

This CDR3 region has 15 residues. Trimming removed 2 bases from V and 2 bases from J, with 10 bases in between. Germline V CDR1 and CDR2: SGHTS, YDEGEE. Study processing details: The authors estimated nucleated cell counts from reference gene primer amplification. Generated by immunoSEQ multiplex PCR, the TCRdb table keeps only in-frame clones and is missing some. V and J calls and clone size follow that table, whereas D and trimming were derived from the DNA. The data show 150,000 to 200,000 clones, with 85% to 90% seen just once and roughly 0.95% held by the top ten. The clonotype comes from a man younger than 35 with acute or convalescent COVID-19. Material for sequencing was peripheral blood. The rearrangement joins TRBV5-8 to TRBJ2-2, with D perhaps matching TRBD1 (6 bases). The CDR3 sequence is CASSFRGRNTGELFF. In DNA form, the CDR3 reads TGTGCCAGCAGCTTTAGGGGGAGAAACACCGGGGAGCTGTTTTTT. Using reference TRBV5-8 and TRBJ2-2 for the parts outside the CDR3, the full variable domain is EAGVTQSPTHLIKTRGQQATLRCSPISGHTSVYWYQQALGLGLQFLLWYDEGEERNRGNFPPRFSGRQFPNYSSELNVNALELEDSALYLCASSFRGRNTGELFFGEGSRLTVL.